This T cell receptor beta chain derives from a study of OX40 agonist ivuxolimab in advanced cancers. Study in general: Allowance was made for prior anti-PD-1, anti-PD-L1 or anti-CTLA-4 therapy, and 40% to 45% had some.

CDR3 size: 17 residues. Germline CDR1 reads LGHNA; CDR2 reads YNFKEQ. V gave up 0 bases and J gave up 7 bases; unmatched junction bases: 12. A remark on this clone: What it binds is not known.

Study-level findings and limits: Expanded clones tended on average to be more numerous among CD8+ T cells than CD4+.

TCRdb's table, derived via immunoSEQ multiplex PCR, lists solely in-frame clones and lacks some. The sample holds 60,000 to 100,000 clones, over 80% seen once. The chain links TRBV4-2 to TRBJ2-1; 7 bases are a match to TRBD2. The receptor's source is an adult with an advanced solid tumor such as melanoma, head and neck, liver or kidney cancer. The sample consisted of CD4+ or CD8+ T cells sorted from blood, taken in a trial of the OX40 agonist ivuxolimab. The CDR3 nucleotides are TGTGCCAGCAGCCAAGAAGGTAGACTAGCTTCTCTTAATGAGCAGTTCTTC. This encodes CASSQEGRLASLNEQFF.